This TCR beta chain was identified in a study of T-cell memory formation after mild COVID-19. Study-wide background: Each donor largely had its own TCR clusters.

The CDR3 is made up of 14 amino acids. Germline CDR1 reads SQVTM; CDR2 reads ANQGSEA. Constant-segment primers were used for 5'RACE, and the resulting TCR alpha and TCR beta cDNA libraries carried sample barcodes and UMIs. TCRdb reanalysed the 5' RACE reads using MiXCR and keeps one entry per CDR3 protein. The sample holds about 600,000 distinct CDR3 sequences; about 20% are singletons and the top ten take about 8.2%. This clonotype was recorded a few times. Antigen specificity is unknown. An end of the junction differs from the germline gene, which may be a read error. Findings of the study overall: Those CD4+ clones that contracted were mainly in CM and EM (CD8+ ones in EMRA). A second wave expanding day 15 to 37 was CD4+-biased; contracting clones were balanced.

The rearrangement uses TRBV29-1 and TRBJ1-1; tentative D call: TRBD1 (6 bases). The sequence came from an adult woman who had mild COVID-19 (a few samples of this study predate the infection). Cell type and time point are not known. Sequencing input: PBMCs or a T cell subset sorted from them (not recorded which). CDR3 DNA: TGTAACGTGGCGGCGGAGGGGGACGTAACTGAAGCTTTCTTT. It translates to CNVAAEGDVTEAFF.